This is a list of T cell receptor beta chains from one sample in a study of T cells after yellow fever vaccination. Each CDR3 protein gets one entry after TCRdb re-called the 5' RACE reads with MiXCR. The profile shows about 350,000 distinct CDR3 sequences, roughly 8% of them singletons. Material: PBMCs, obtained more than 40 days after the first yellow fever vaccination. Receptors originate from a man aged 18 to 29 who received the YFV17D yellow fever vaccine. Both conserved end residues are part of each CDR3. The D gene is left open where the match is weak. Not every row has a clone size; where given, it reads once, few, many or a size class.

V,size,D,J,DNA,CDR3
TRBV4-1,few,TRBD1,TRBJ1-5,TGCGCCAGCAGCCAGCGGACAGGTAGCAATCAGCCCCAGCATTTT,CASSQRTGSNQPQHF
TRBV12-3/TRBV12-4,many,NA,TRBJ2-3,TGTGCCAGCGGGTCCTCGACTAGTCCCACAGATACGCAGTATTTT,CASGSSTSPTDTQYF
TRBV28,NA,NA,TRBJ1-5,TGTGCCAGCAGTGACCCTCGGACAGAGAAGAGCAATCAGCCCCAGCATTTT,CASSDPRTEKSNQPQHF
TRBV20-1,NA,NA,TRBJ1-2,TGCAGTGCTAGGCGGACCTCCTTCTATGGCTACACCTTC,CSARRTSFYGYTF
TRBV6-5,NA,NA,TRBJ1-6,TGTGCCAGCAGTCGATTCAGGAGCTCCTATAATTCACCCCTCCACTTT,CASSRFRSSYNSPLHF
TRBV7-6,NA,NA,TRBJ2-3,TGTGCCAGCAGTGGTAGGGTAGGGGCTAGCACAGATACGCAGTATTTT,CASSGRVGASTDTQYF
TRBV4-1,few,NA,TRBJ2-3,TGCGCCAGCAGCCCGTTCGGGACCACTAGCACAGATACGCAGTATTTT,CASSPFGTTSTDTQYF
TRBV20-1,few,NA,TRBJ2-7,TGCAGTGCCATCGAGCCTTCCTACGAGCAGTACTTC,CSAIEPSYEQYF
TRBV7-2,many,NA,TRBJ2-3,TGTGCCAGCAGCCTAAGAAGGGACACAGATACGCAGTATTTT,CASSLRRDTDTQYF
TRBV6-1,many,NA,TRBJ1-1,TGTGCCAGCAGTGAAGCTGGTGGGGGCGGGACTGAAGCTTTCTTT,CASSEAGGGGTEAFF
TRBV25-1,NA,TRBD1,TRBJ1-2,TGTGCCATCACTGATGTTGACAGGGACCTCCCAGCTCGGGGCTACACCTTC,CAITDVDRDLPARGYTF
TRBV5-1,few,TRBD1,TRBJ1-4,TGCGCCAGCAGCTTGCCTTACAGGGGGCGAAATGAAAAACTGTTTTTT,CASSLPYRGRNEKLFF
TRBV20-1,many,TRBD2,TRBJ2-1,TGCAGTGCTATGGGAGGGCTATACAATGAGCAGTTCTTC,CSAMGGLYNEQFF
TRBV7-2,NA,TRBD1,TRBJ1-2,TGTGCCACGGGACAGGCCGTTAACTATGGCTACACCTTC,CATGQAVNYGYTF
TRBV7-3,few,TRBD2,TRBJ2-3,TGTGCCAGCAGCGCCGCTTTGGCAGGGAGGGAAGATACGCAGTATTTT,CASSAALAGREDTQYF
TRBV20-1,many,TRBD1,TRBJ2-7,TGCAGTGCTAGAGGGGGGACAGTCTCCTACGAGCAGTACTTC,CSARGGTVSYEQYF
TRBV5-1,many,TRBD1,TRBJ2-2,TGCGCCAGCAGTCAAGACCCGGGACAGCTTAACACCGGGGAGCTGTTTTTT,CASSQDPGQLNTGELFF
TRBV7-8,few,TRBD1,TRBJ2-7,TGTGCCAGCAGCTGGGGAGCGGGGACAGGGGGCTACGAGCAGTACTTC,CASSWGAGTGGYEQYF
TRBV15,few,TRBD1,TRBJ2-6,TGTGCCACCAGCATCCGGGACAGGGGGCCTGGGGCCAACGTCCTGACTTTC,CATSIRDRGPGANVLTF
TRBV4-1,few,TRBD1,TRBJ1-2,TGCGCCAGCAGCCAAGATTGGGTCGGGACAGCTTATGGCTACACCTTC,CASSQDWVGTAYGYTF
TRBV24-1,NA,NA,TRBJ2-2,TGTGCCACCAGTGATTTGAGTGGGACCAACACCGGGGAGCTGTTTTTT,CATSDLSGTNTGELFF
TRBV5-1,many,NA,TRBJ2-6,TGCGCCAGCAGCTTGACTAGCTCTGGGGCCAACGTCCTGACTTTC,CASSLTSSGANVLTF
TRBV15,NA,NA,TRBJ2-7,TGTGCCACCAGCAGAGATCAGTGGGCCTCCTACGAGCAGTACTTC,CATSRDQWASYEQYF
TRBV7-6,few,TRBD1,TRBJ2-1,TGTGCCAGCAGCTTAGAAGGACAGGGAACCTACAATGAGCAGTTCTTC,CASSLEGQGTYNEQFF